This T cell receptor beta chain was captured in a study of OX40 agonist ivuxolimab in advanced cancers. Overall study: With ivuxolimab, an agonistic anti-OX40 (CD134) antibody, patients were treated. Age averaged around 60 years (range roughly 23 to 79), and less than 85% were male. Study observations and caveats: Researchers report that CD8+ T cells had, on average, more expanded clones than CD4+.

Notes on this clone: Its antigen remains unidentified.

Repertoires were generated with immunoSEQ multiplex PCR, while TCRdb's copy carries only in-frame clones and drops some. The profile covers 53,000 or so clones, with 75% to 90% appearing a single time and roughly an eighth taken by the ten largest. Germline V gene sequence: CDR1 SGHRS, CDR2 YFSETQ. CDR3 length equals 14 residues. V dropped 1 base and J dropped 15; count of bases not matched to a gene: 9. The sequenced sample was CD4+ or CD8+ T cells sorted from blood, obtained in a trial of the OX40 agonist ivuxolimab. The rearrangement joins TRBV5-1 to TRBJ2-1, with 11 bases lining up with TRBD1. This clonotype was obtained from an adult with an advanced solid tumor such as melanoma, head and neck, liver or kidney cancer. The CDR3 sequence: CASSLMGQGVPRFF. The CDR3 region has the DNA TGCGCCAGCAGCTTGATGGGACAGGGGGTGCCCCGGTTCTTC. The whole variable domain, remainder taken from reference TRBV5-1 and TRBJ2-1, is KAGVTQTPRYLIKTRGQQVTLSCSPISGHRSVSWYQQTPGQGLQFLFEYFSETQRNKGNFPGRFSGRQFSNSRSEMNVSTLELGDSALYLCASSLMGQGVPRFFGPGTRLTVL.